Each of the 23 T cell receptor beta chains below was sequenced from the same sample in a study of T cells in Graves' hyperthyroidism and ophthalmopathy. TCR beta CDR3 regions were amplified from RNA transcripts. The HTBI primer set served for first-round RT-PCR of the TCR CDR3. A single record per CDR3 protein comes from TCRdb applying MiXCR to the multiplex PCR reads. The table lists 500,000 to 600,000 distinct CDR3 sequences, roughly a sixth of them singletons. Sequencing was carried out using blood. All receptors derive from a woman aged 18-30 years with Graves' hyperthyroidism.

V gene TRBV5-4 combines with J gene TRBJ2-5, with 10 bases lining up with TRBD2. The CDR3 covers 16 residues. Trimming cost V 0 bases and J 1 base; bases outside gene matches: 3. Germline assignment: CDR1 SGHNT and CDR2 YYREEE (reference sequence). The CDR3 is CASSLGAGGRQETQYF. Written as DNA, the CDR3 is TGTGCCAGCAGCTTGGGAGCGGGGGGGCGCCAAGAGACCCAGTACTTC.

This sequence joins TRBV20-1 and TRBJ1-5; tentative D call: TRBD1 (6 bases). Looked up from germline, CDR1 is DFQATT and CDR2 is SNEGSKA (reference sequence). Trimming removed 6 bases from V and 6 bases from J, with 18 bases in between. This CDR3 contains 14 residues. The CDR3 DNA reads as TGCAGTGCCCAATCGGGGGGCGCCGGTCAGCCCCAGCATTTT. Its translation: CSAQSGGAGQPQHF.

The table lists this clonotype with many counts. This chain links TRBV27 with TRBJ2-2, with 7 bases identical to TRBD1. Germline trimming cut 3 bases from V and 1 base from J; bases unmatched to any gene: 2. The germline V gene encodes CDR1 MNHEY and CDR2 SMNVEV (reference sequence). This CDR3 has 15 residues. CDR3 in DNA: TGTGCCAGCAGTTTTCGACAGGGGAACACCGGGGAGCTGTTTTTT. It is translated as CASSFRQGNTGELFF.

This clonotype was counted between two and nine times. The V call is TRBV5-6, the J call TRBJ2-3; 10 bases are shared with TRBD2. Germline V gives CDR1 SGHDT, CDR2 YYEEEE. The junction had 8 bases not matched to a gene; V was cut back by 5 bases and J by 2 bases. This CDR3 has 16 amino acids. CDR3 in amino acids: CASSPLAGELTDTQYF. The CDR3 nucleotides are TGTGCCAGCAGTCCTCTAGCGGGAGAGCTCACAGATACGCAGTATTTT.

The chain links TRBV12-3 or TRBV12-4 to TRBJ2-1; D unresolved. The germline V and J ends were trimmed by 1 base and 12 bases, with 22 bases remaining between them. This CDR3 is 16 amino acids long. For the CDR3, the DNA is TGTGCCAGCAGTTTAGGGCCGGCAGCCCCGCGTGGCGGGCAGTTCTTC. Translating gives CASSLGPAAPRGGQFF.

This clonotype has a count of ten or more. The chain combines TRBV7-3 with TRBJ2-7; 7 nucleotides align to TRBD1. V dropped 6 bases and J dropped 5; count of bases not matched to a gene: 16. This CDR3 has 16 residues. Germline assignment: CDR1 SGHTA and CDR2 FQGTGA. As DNA, the CDR3 is TGTGCCAGCAGATCCCCCGCGACAGGGAATTCGGACGAGCAGTACTTC. It translates to CASRSPATGNSDEQYF.

The table lists this clonotype with many counts. The chain employs TRBV12-3 or TRBV12-4 and TRBJ2-5; no reliable D call. V dropped 3 bases and J dropped 4 bases, with 6 bases sitting between them. The CDR3 has 12 residues. This chain's CDR3 is CASSFVGETQYF. The CDR3 nucleotides are TGTGCCAGCAGTTTCGTAGGAGAGACCCAGTACTTC.

The J gene is TRBJ2-7, the V gene TRBV7-9, with a tentative D call TRBD2 (6 bases). This CDR3 has 13 amino acids. CDR1 is SEHNR, CDR2 FQNEAQ, per germline (reference sequence). Between the trimmed V and J ends, which lost 5 bases and 7 bases, there was a span of 15 bases. CDR3: CASSPMGGKEQYF. In DNA, the CDR3 is TGTGCCAGCAGCCCCATGGGCGGGAAAGAGCAGTACTTC.

This chain connects TRBV9 to TRBJ1-2; possible D gene TRBD1, 5 bases. CDR3 length equals 13 residues. Germline V gene lookup returns CDR1 SGDLS and CDR2 YYNGEE. Trimming shortened V by 0 bases and J by 6 bases, and 9 bases separated the two germline ends. CDR3 DNA sequence: TGTGCCAGCAGCGTAGATGAGGGGCATGGCTACACCTTC. Protein product: CASSVDEGHGYTF. Complete variable domain (other parts from reference TRBV9 and TRBJ1-2): DSGVTQTPKHLITATGQRVTLRCSPRSGDLSVYWYQQSLDQGLQFLIQYYNGEERAKGNILERFSAQQFPDLHSELNLSSLELGDSALYFCASSVDEGHGYTFGSGTRLTVV.

This clonotype has only a few counts. The rearrangement links TRBV30 to TRBJ2-7; D remains unclear. The CDR3 spans 11 residues. V dropped 2 bases and J dropped 6 bases, with 8 bases sitting between them. Germline V lookup: CDR1 GTSNPN, CDR2 SVGIG (reference sequence). CDR3 coding DNA: TGTGCCTGGAGTCATGACGTCGAGCAGTACTTC. Protein: CAWSHDVEQYF.

This clonotype was seen a handful of times. The chain is built from TRBV5-6 and TRBJ1-6; TRBD1 is a possible D gene (5 bases). V dropped 5 bases and J dropped 8 bases, with 14 bases sitting between them. Germline V gene sequence: CDR1 SGHDT, CDR2 YYEEEE. This CDR3 region has 14 residues. In DNA, the CDR3 is TGTGCCAGCAGTCGGGGGTCCCATTATTCACCCCTCCACTTT. Amino acid sequence: CASSRGSHYSPLHF.

The V call is TRBV6-2 or TRBV6-3, the J call TRBJ2-1; a weak D match, TRBD2 (6 bases). This CDR3 is built from 17 residues. V lost 0 bases, J lost 0 bases, and 12 bases lay in between. The V gene's germline CDR1 is MNHEY and CDR2 SVGEGT. In DNA, the CDR3 is TGTGCCAGCAGTTACTCAGAAGGCGGGAACTCCTACAATGAGCAGTTCTTC. This sequence encodes CASSYSEGGNSYNEQFF.

This clonotype showed up just a few times. The chain recombines TRBV5-1 with TRBJ1-1; maybe TRBD1 (6 bases). The CDR3 is 14 residues long. Per germline, CDR1 SGHRS and CDR2 YFSETQ. V was pared by 3 bases and J by 1 base, with 10 bases between. The CDR3 region is CASSSDRKNTEAFF. The CDR3 DNA reads as TGCGCCAGCAGCTCGGACAGAAAGAACACTGAAGCTTTCTTT. The variable domain in full, with the rest retrieved from reference TRBV5-1 and TRBJ1-1, is KAGVTQTPRYLIKTRGQQVTLSCSPISGHRSVSWYQQTPGQGLQFLFEYFSETQRNKGNFPGRFSGRQFSNSRSEMNVSTLELGDSALYLCASSSDRKNTEAFFGQGTRLTVV.

This CDR3 is CASRDYFTGELFF. The DNA of the CDR3 is TGTGCCAGCCGGGACTACTTCACCGGGGAGCTGTTTTTT. The chain combines TRBV6-1 with TRBJ2-2; 7 nucleotides agree with TRBD2. The CDR3 loop spans 13 amino acids. Trimming removed 8 bases from V and 4 bases from J; junction bases left unmatched: 4. Germline-derived CDR1 and CDR2 are MNHNS and SASEGT.

This clonotype has a handful of counts. The chain employs TRBV29-1 and TRBJ2-5; possibly TRBD1 for D (6 bases). Germline CDR1 is SQVTM and CDR2 is ANQGSEA. This CDR3 spans 15 amino acids. Trimming removed 8 bases at V and 1 base at J, with 20 bases between. The CDR3 bases are TGCAGCTCCAGTGGCATGGGACACTTCCAAGAGACCCAGTACTTC. Protein: CSSSGMGHFQETQYF.

In its sample, this clonotype was seen a few times. This sequence joins TRBV28 and TRBJ1-4, with D perhaps TRBD1 (6 bases). The V gene lost 6 bases and the J gene lost 12 bases, with 17 bases spanning the gap. Germline CDR1 MDHEN, CDR2 SYDVKM. The CDR3 consists of 13 residues. This chain's CDR3 is CASSREGGWELFF. The CDR3 nucleotides are TGTGCCAGCAGCCGCGAGGGGGGTTGGGAACTGTTTTTT.

This clonotype was seen a few times. The chain combines TRBV5-1 with TRBJ2-1, with a weak D call TRBD1 (5 bases). V was shortened by 7 bases and J by 0 bases, with 14 bases between the two germline ends. CDR3 size: 15 residues. Germline-derived CDR1 and CDR2 are SGHRS and YFSETQ. CDR3 nucleotide sequence: TGCGCCAGCGCCCTGGGGCTATACTCCTACAATGAGCAGTTCTTC. Protein product: CASALGLYSYNEQFF.

This clonotype was seen repeatedly, ten times or more. The chain couples TRBV5-8 to TRBJ1-2; the match to TRBD1 covers 9 bases. The CDR3 covers 15 residues. CDR1 SGHTS and CDR2 YDEGEE come from the germline V gene. Germline trimming cut 0 bases from V and 5 bases from J; bases unmatched to any gene: 5. This CDR3 reads CASSLAGTGQYGYTF. The CDR3 nucleotides read TGTGCCAGCAGCTTGGCCGGGACAGGGCAATATGGCTACACCTTC.

This clonotype came up a few times. This chain connects TRBV19 to TRBJ1-5, with D possibly matching TRBD1 (6 bases). Germline CDR1 and CDR2: LNHDA and SQIVND (reference sequence). The germline V and J ends were trimmed by 5 bases and 7 bases, with 12 bases remaining between them. CDR3 size: 13 residues. CDR3 sequence reads: CASSQGQRQPQHF. As DNA, the CDR3 is TGTGCCAGTAGTCAGGGGCAACGCCAGCCCCAGCATTTT.

This clonotype was detected many times. V and J are TRBV2 and TRBJ2-1; D gene ambiguous. CDR1 is SNHLY and CDR2 is FYNNEI in the germline V gene. V was trimmed by 3 bases and J by 5 bases, leaving 14 bases between them. This CDR3 has 15 residues. This chain's CDR3 is CASSDQAPVNNEQFF. The CDR3 nucleotides read TGTGCCAGCAGTGATCAAGCGCCGGTTAACAATGAGCAGTTCTTC.

The sample holds many counts of this clonotype. The chain has TRBV20-1 and TRBJ2-7, with 8 bases identical to TRBD1. The CDR3 sequence is 14 residues long. Germline CDR1 reads DFQATT; CDR2 reads SNEGSKA (reference sequence). V shed 4 bases and J 6 bases; nucleotides not matched to a gene: 11. The CDR3 spells CSANPGTGIPEQYF. The CDR3 nucleotides read TGCAGTGCTAACCCAGGGACAGGAATACCCGAGCAGTACTTC.

Worth noting for this clonotype: This could be a read error, since a much larger clone is one nucleotide away. The rearrangement links TRBV7-9 to TRBJ2-7; TRBD2 aligns across 10 bases. The CDR3 runs to 17 residues. Germline-derived CDR1 and CDR2 are SEHNR and FQNEAQ (reference sequence). The CDR3 region has the DNA TGTGGCAGCAGCTCGCGGTCTGGGACTAGCGACTCCTACGAGCAGTACTTC. Protein sequence: CGSSSRSGTSDSYEQYF.

This clonotype was recorded many times. The genes are TRBV27 and TRBJ2-1, with 10 bases identical to TRBD2. V lost 7 bases, J lost 8 bases, and 14 bases stayed unmatched. The CDR3 is made up of 16 amino acids. Germline V lookup: CDR1 MNHEY, CDR2 SMNVEV (reference sequence). The CDR3 region is CASKISASGGRDEQFF. The DNA for the CDR3 is TGTGCCAGCAAAATATCGGCTAGCGGGGGACGCGATGAGCAGTTCTTC.